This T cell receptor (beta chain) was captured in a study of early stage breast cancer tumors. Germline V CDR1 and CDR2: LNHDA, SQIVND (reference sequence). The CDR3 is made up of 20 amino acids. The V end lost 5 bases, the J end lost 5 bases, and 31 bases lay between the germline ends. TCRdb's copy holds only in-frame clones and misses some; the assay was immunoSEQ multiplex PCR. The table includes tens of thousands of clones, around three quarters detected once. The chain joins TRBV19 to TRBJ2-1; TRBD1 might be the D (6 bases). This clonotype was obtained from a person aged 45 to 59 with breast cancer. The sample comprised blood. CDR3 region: CASSLRPSDRLVSRNNEQFF. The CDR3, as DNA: TGTGCCAGTAGTCTTAGACCTTCCGACAGGCTAGTCTCTAGGAACAATGAGCAGTTCTTC.